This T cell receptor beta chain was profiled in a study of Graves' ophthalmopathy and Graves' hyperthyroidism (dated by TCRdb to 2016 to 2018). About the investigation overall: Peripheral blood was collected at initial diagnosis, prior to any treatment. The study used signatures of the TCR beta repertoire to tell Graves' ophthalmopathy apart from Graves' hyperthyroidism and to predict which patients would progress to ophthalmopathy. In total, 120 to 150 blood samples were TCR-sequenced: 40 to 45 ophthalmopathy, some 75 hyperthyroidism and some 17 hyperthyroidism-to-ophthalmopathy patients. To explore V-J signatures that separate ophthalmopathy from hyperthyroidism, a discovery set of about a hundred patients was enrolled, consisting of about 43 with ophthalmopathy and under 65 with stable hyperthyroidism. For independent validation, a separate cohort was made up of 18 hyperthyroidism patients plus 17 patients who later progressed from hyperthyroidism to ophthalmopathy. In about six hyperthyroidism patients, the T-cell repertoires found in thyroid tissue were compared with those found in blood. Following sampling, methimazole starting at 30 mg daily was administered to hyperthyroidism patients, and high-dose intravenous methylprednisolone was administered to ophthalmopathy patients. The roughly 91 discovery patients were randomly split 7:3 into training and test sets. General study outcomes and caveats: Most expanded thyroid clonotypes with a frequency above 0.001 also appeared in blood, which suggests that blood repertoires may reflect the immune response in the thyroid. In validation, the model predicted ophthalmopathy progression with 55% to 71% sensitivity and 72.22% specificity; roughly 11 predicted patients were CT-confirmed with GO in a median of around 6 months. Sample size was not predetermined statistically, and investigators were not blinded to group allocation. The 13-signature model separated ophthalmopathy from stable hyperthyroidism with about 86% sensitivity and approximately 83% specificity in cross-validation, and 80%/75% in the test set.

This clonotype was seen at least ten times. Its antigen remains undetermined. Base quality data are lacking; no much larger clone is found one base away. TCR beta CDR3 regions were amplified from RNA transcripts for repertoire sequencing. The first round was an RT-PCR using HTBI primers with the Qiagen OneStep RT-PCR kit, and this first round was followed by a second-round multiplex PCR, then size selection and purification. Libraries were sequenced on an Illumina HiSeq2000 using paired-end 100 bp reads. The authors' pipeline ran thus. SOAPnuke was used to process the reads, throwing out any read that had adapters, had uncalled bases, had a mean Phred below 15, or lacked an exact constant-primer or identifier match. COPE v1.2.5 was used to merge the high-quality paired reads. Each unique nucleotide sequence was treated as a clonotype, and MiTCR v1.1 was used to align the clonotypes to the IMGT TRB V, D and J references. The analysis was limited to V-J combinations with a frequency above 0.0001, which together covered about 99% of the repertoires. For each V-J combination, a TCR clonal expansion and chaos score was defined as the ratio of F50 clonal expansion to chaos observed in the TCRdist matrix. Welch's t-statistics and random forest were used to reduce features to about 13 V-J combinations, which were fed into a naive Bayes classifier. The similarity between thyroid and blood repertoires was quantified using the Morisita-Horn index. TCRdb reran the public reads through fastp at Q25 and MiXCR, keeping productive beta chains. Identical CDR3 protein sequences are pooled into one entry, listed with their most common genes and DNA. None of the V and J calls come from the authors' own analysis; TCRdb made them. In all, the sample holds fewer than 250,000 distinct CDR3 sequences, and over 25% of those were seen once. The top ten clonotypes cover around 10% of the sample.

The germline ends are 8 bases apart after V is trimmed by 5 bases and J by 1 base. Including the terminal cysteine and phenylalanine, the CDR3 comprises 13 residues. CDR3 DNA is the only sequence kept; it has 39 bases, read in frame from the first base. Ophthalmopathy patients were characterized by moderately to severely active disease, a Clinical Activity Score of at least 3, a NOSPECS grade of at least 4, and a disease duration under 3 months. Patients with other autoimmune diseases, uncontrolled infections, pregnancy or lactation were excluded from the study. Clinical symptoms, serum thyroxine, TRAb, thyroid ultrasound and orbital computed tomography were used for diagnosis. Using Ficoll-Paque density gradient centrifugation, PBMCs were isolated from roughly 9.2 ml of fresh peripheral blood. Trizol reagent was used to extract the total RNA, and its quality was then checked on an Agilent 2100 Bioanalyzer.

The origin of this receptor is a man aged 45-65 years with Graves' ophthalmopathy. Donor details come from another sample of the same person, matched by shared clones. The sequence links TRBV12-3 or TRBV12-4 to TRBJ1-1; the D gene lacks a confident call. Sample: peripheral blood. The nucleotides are TGTGCCAGCAGTCCAACGGAGAACACTGAAGCTTTCTTT. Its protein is CASSPTENTEAFF.